The entry below describes one TCR beta chain. The antigen is undetermined. Data came from immunoSEQ multiplex PCR; TCRdb stores just in-frame clones and leaves some out. The sample has roughly 10,000 clones, roughly two thirds seen once; the top ten hold 13% to 15%. These data belong to a study of CD4+ T cells in melanoma. Study-level findings and limits: In melanoma, neoantigen-specific CD4+ T cells reportedly differed in differentiation state. A reported correlation linked neoantigen-specific CD4+ T cells to CD8+, macrophage and B cell function.

This CDR3 comprises 15 residues. The junction had 8 bases not matched to a gene; V was cut back by 5 bases and J by 8 bases. Looked up from germline, CDR1 is SGHTA and CDR2 is FQGTGA. The specimen was cells from a culture (not recorded whether cultured in vitro). This clonotype originated in a human donor with melanoma. The chain combines TRBV7-3 with TRBJ2-4; 11 bases map to TRBD1. The CDR3 loop is CASSRGQGVADIQYF. The CDR3 DNA sequence: TGTGCCAGCAGCAGGGGACAGGGGGTTGCAGACATTCAGTACTTC.